One sample yielded the 27 T cell receptor beta chains listed below, sequenced in a study of T cells in localized non-small cell lung cancer. Clones were sequenced by immunoSEQ multiplex PCR, and TCRdb holds only the in-frame ones, with some missing. This sample yields about 82,000 clones, of which 80% are seen a single time; about 19% belongs to the top ten. The material sequenced was PBMCs, taken before any cancer treatment. The receptor source for this set is a man aged 40 to 69 with stage II squamous cell lung carcinoma.

The chain has TRBV28 and TRBJ2-7; tentative D call: TRBD2 (6 bases). V was shortened by 3 bases and J by 2 bases, with 11 bases between the two germline ends. This CDR3 comprises 14 residues. Germline V gene data show CDR1 as MDHEN and CDR2 as SYDVKM. The DNA of the CDR3 is TGTGCCAGCAGTTTCCCCGGGGGACCCTACGAGCAGTACTTC. Encoded protein: CASSFPGGPYEQYF.

This clone was detected a few times. The chain has TRBV2 and TRBJ1-1, with a weak D call TRBD1 (5 bases). V was cut by 7 bases and J by 4 bases, with 10 bases left in between. The germline CDR1 and CDR2 sequences are SNHLY and FYNNEI. The CDR3 is 12 amino acids. The CDR3 nucleotides are TGTGCCAGCACCACAGGAACCACTGAAGCTTTCTTT. It specifies CASTTGTTEAFF.

The rearrangement uses TRBV6-1 and TRBJ2-5, with 7 bases lining up with TRBD1. Germline V gives CDR1 MNHNS, CDR2 SASEGT. The CDR3 is made up of 13 amino acids. The V and J ends lost 6 bases and 5 bases, in that order; junction bases with no gene match: 6. CDR3 sequence: CASRDRLGETQYF. The CDR3 DNA follows: TGTGCCAGCAGGGACAGGCTAGGCGAGACCCAGTACTTC.

This clone was counted once. The chain recombines TRBV5-6 with TRBJ2-7; D perhaps matches TRBD2 (5 bases). The germline V gene has CDR1 SGHDT and CDR2 YYEEEE. V lost 0 bases and J lost 2, with 6 bases in between. CDR3 size: 13 residues. This CDR3 is CASSLGGPYEQYF. In nucleotides, the CDR3 is TGTGCCAGCAGCTTGGGAGGGCCCTACGAGCAGTACTTC.

V usage is TRBV6-6 and J usage is TRBJ2-7; D remains unclear. The germline V and J ends were trimmed by 5 bases and 4 bases, with 9 bases remaining between them. The CDR3 has 12 amino acids. Germline V CDR1 and CDR2: MNHNY, SVGAGI (reference sequence). Here the CDR3 DNA reads TGTGCCAGCAGTCCCCTCGGATACGAGCAGTACTTC. Translated: CASSPLGYEQYF.

The chain combines TRBV4-2 with TRBJ2-3, with 7 bases matching TRBD1. With V trimmed by 2 bases and J by 6 bases, 5 bases remained unmatched. Germline CDR1 LGHNA, CDR2 YNFKEQ. The CDR3 totals 14 residues. The CDR3 loop reads CASSQPPTGDTQYF. Written as DNA, the CDR3 is TGTGCCAGCAGCCAACCTCCGACAGGGGATACGCAGTATTTT.

The V gene is TRBV7-9, the J gene TRBJ1-1; no clear D. The CDR3 totals 13 residues. The ends were cut back, 7 bases at V and 5 bases at J, with 14 bases in the middle. CDR1 and CDR2 (germline): SEHNR, FQNEAQ (reference sequence). As DNA, the CDR3 is TGTGCCAGCACCCCGGACCTGCGGACTGAAGCTTTCTTT. Amino acids: CASTPDLRTEAFF.

V is TRBV5-1 and J is TRBJ2-5; D is unresolved. Trimming pared 1 base from V and 5 bases from J, leaving 12 bases between. Germline V gene data show CDR1 as SGHRS and CDR2 as YFSETQ. This CDR3 region has 14 residues. CDR3: CASSLPPPAETQYF. The CDR3 bases are TGCGCCAGCAGCTTGCCGCCCCCGGCGGAGACCCAGTACTTC.

DNA for the CDR3: TGTGCCAGCAGTGATCCCGGGACTCCCTACAATGAGCAGTTCTTC. Amino acids: CASSDPGTPYNEQFF. The V gene is TRBV6-1, the J gene TRBJ2-1, with a weak D call TRBD2 (6 bases). Germline CDR1 reads MNHNS; CDR2 reads SASEGT. The V end was cut by 3 bases, the J end by 2 bases, with 11 bases between. The CDR3 runs to 15 residues.

V usage is TRBV7-6 and J usage is TRBJ1-5; 9 bases agree with TRBD1. Germline V gene data show CDR1 as SGHVS and CDR2 as FNYEAQ. Unmatched junction bases numbered 7, after V lost 5 bases and J lost 14 bases. This CDR3 is 12 amino acids long. The CDR3 region has the DNA TGTGCCAGCAGCCCGGGACAGGGCTTTAAGCATTTT. Residues: CASSPGQGFKHF.

The chain links TRBV6-5 to TRBJ1-2; no reliable D call. CDR1 is MNHEY, CDR2 SVGAGI, per germline. The CDR3 sequence is 16 residues long. The V gene lost 0 bases and the J gene lost 6 bases, with 17 bases spanning the gap. The CDR3, as DNA: TGTGCCAGCAGTTACTCGAAGGGCAGCGGCCCTGATGGCTACACCTTC. Protein product: CASSYSKGSGPDGYTF.

V and J are TRBV19 and TRBJ2-5; D unclear. V was trimmed by 0 bases and J by 2 bases, leaving 10 bases between them. Per the germline V gene, CDR1 is LNHDA and CDR2 is SQIVND (reference sequence). The CDR3 consists of 15 residues. DNA for the CDR3: TGTGCCAGTAGTATAGATTTTGACGGACAAGAGACCCAGTACTTC. It codes for CASSIDFDGQETQYF.

Remarks on this clone: The limits of the CDR3 on the DNA are not certain, so only TCRdb's listed CDR3 is given. V gene TRBV27 combines with J gene TRBJ2-1; TRBD2 reflects the table's D call only, with no check against the DNA. Germline V CDR1 and CDR2: MNHEY, SMNVEV (reference sequence). The length of the CDR3 is 19 amino acids, counting both ends. The chain's CDR3 is CASSSSGLAGGPSVGEQFF.

The chain is built from TRBV11-2 and TRBJ2-3; 7 bases fit TRBD1. The germline V gene encodes CDR1 SGHAT and CDR2 FQNNGV. The V gene end was trimmed by 3 bases and the J gene end by 2 bases; junction bases not matched to a gene: 2. This CDR3 comprises 14 residues. The CDR3 loop reads CASSFRGFTDTQYF. Here the CDR3 DNA reads TGTGCCAGCAGCTTCAGGGGGTTCACAGATACGCAGTATTTT.

V is TRBV28 and J is TRBJ1-2; unclear D gene. CDR1 MDHEN and CDR2 SYDVKM come from the germline V gene. Trimming shortened V by 4 bases and J by 6 bases, and 6 bases separated the two germline ends. The CDR3 is made up of 11 amino acids. The CDR3 sequence is CASSWADGYTF. The CDR3 region has the DNA TGTGCCAGCAGTTGGGCGGATGGCTACACCTTC.

The V gene is TRBV7-9, the J gene TRBJ1-6, with 9 bases identical to TRBD1. This CDR3 is built from 13 residues. Germline V gene sequence: CDR1 SEHNR, CDR2 FQNEAQ (reference sequence). The V and J ends lost 4 bases and 10 bases, in that order; junction bases with no gene match: 2. DNA of the CDR3: TGTGCCAGCAGCTGGGGACAGGGATCACCCCTCCACTTT. It yields the protein CASSWGQGSPLHF.

V and J are TRBV14 and TRBJ2-1; D is perhaps TRBD1 or TRBD2 (6 bases each). CDR3 length: 13 residues. V lost 4 bases, J lost 8 bases, and 12 bases lay in between. Germline loops: CDR1 SGHDN, CDR2 FVKESK. The DNA for the CDR3 is TGTGCCAGCAGCCCTAGGGGGGTCTATGAGCAGTTCTTC. Translation: CASSPRGVYEQFF.

The chain links TRBV7-8 to TRBJ1-5, with TRBD1 as a possible D gene (6 bases). CDR1 is SGHVS, CDR2 FQNEAQ, per germline. V lost 5 bases and J 4 bases, leaving 15 bases between the germline ends. CDR3 length: 15 amino acids. CDR3 protein: CASSPGTHRNQPQHF. For the CDR3, the DNA is TGTGCCAGCAGCCCAGGGACACATCGAAATCAGCCCCAGCATTTT.

The chain combines TRBV5-1 with TRBJ1-4; D not resolved. V lost 1 base and J lost 8, with 15 bases in between. The CDR3 consists of 15 residues. CDR1 is SGHRS and CDR2 is YFSETQ in the germline V gene. CDR3 residues: CASSLKGPGSEKLFF. The CDR3 DNA reads as TGCGCCAGCAGCTTGAAAGGGCCAGGATCCGAAAAACTGTTTTTT.

In this sample, this clone turned up once. The chain carries TRBV11-2 and TRBJ2-6; 10 bases fit TRBD1. Germline V gives CDR1 SGHAT, CDR2 FQNNGV. V lost 5 bases, J lost 2 bases, and 6 bases stayed unmatched. This CDR3 spans 17 amino acids. The CDR3 nucleotides are TGTGCCAGCAGCCCTCGGGACAGGGGACCTGGGGCCAACGTCCTGACTTTC. Protein sequence: CASSPRDRGPGANVLTF.

The chain has TRBV6-6 and TRBJ2-7, with TRBD1 as a possible D gene (6 bases). The CDR3 is 15 residues long. V was trimmed by 5 bases and J by 5 bases, leaving 19 bases between them. Germline lookup yields CDR1 MNHNY and CDR2 SVGAGI (reference sequence). Here the CDR3 DNA reads TGTGCCAGCAGTGTACAGGGAAAGTCAGCCGACGAGCAGTACTTC. This gives the protein CASSVQGKSADEQYF.

This chain uses TRBV28 with TRBJ2-1, with TRBD1 matching over 8 bases. CDR1 and CDR2 (germline): MDHEN, SYDVKM. Unmatched junction bases numbered 8, after V lost 6 bases and J lost 4 bases. This CDR3 is built from 15 residues. The CDR3 sequence is CASRPRTGQYNEQFF. The CDR3 coding sequence is TGTGCCAGCAGGCCTCGGACAGGGCAGTACAATGAGCAGTTCTTC.

This chain links TRBV5-4 with TRBJ1-1; D may be TRBD1 (6 bases). CDR1 is SGHNT, CDR2 YYREEE, per germline (reference sequence). V was cut by 4 bases and J by 7 bases, with 29 bases left in between. The CDR3 sequence is 18 residues long. The CDR3 here is CASSLIPPGVRLGYEAFF. CDR3 sequence (DNA): TGTGCCAGCAGCCTAATCCCTCCAGGGGTGCGATTGGGTTATGAAGCTTTCTTT. Using reference TRBV5-4 and TRBJ1-1 for the parts outside the CDR3, the full variable domain is ETGVTQSPTHLIKTRGQQVTLRCSSQSGHNTVSWYQQALGQGPQFIFQYYREEENGRGNFPPRFSGLQFPNYSSELNVNALELDDSALYLCASSLIPPGVRLGYEAFFGQGTRLTVV.

The chain has TRBV7-2 and TRBJ2-5; unclear D gene. Trimming stripped 1 base from V and 5 bases from J, with 8 bases between. There are 13 residues in the CDR3. CDR1 and CDR2 from the germline V gene are SGHTA and FQGNSA. CDR3 coding DNA: TGTGCCAGCAGCTTAGGGGTCCGGGAGACCCAGTACTTC. Its protein is CASSLGVRETQYF.

The rearrangement uses TRBV28 and TRBJ1-1; D is unclear. Trimming took off 7 bases at V and 5 bases at J, with 26 bases between the two ends. Germline loops: CDR1 MDHEN, CDR2 SYDVKM. This CDR3 comprises 17 residues. Here the CDR3 reads CASKTLKGRTRRTEAFF. The CDR3 DNA reads TGTGCCAGCAAAACCTTAAAAGGACGGACCCGGAGGACTGAAGCTTTCTTT.

The chain joins TRBV5-4 to TRBJ1-6; maybe TRBD1 (5 bases). This CDR3 comprises 20 residues. In germline, CDR1 is SGHNT, CDR2 YYREEE (reference sequence). V was cut by 6 bases and J by 0 bases, with 25 bases left in between. The CDR3 DNA reads as TGTGCCAGCATCGGGAGGAGGGGAGGTGTCGTCCGCTCCTATAATTCACCCCTCCACTTT. This encodes CASIGRRGGVVRSYNSPLHF.

V gene TRBV4-2 combines with J gene TRBJ1-5, with 10 bases matching TRBD1. The CDR3 consists of 15 residues. Germline V lookup: CDR1 LGHNA, CDR2 YNFKEQ. Losses at the gene ends were 4 bases for V and 7 bases for J; bases not matched to a gene: 7. The CDR3 DNA sequence: TGTGCCAGCAGCCCCCGGACAGGGGGGAGGCAGCCCCAGCATTTT. It encodes CASSPRTGGRQPQHF.